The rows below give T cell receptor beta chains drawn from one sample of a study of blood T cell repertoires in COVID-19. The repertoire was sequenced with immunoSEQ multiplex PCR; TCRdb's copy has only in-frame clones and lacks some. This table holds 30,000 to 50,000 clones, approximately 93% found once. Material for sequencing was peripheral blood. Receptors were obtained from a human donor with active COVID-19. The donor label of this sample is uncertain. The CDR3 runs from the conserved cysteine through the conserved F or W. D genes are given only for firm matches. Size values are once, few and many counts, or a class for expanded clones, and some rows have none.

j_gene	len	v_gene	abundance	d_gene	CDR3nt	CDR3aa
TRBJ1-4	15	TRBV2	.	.	TGTGCCAGCAGTGAAATAGGGGCGGTTTTTGAAAAACTGTTTTTT	CASSEIGAVFEKLFF
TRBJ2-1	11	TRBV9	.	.	TGTGCCAGCAGCATTCGTAGTGAGCAGTTCTTC	CASSIRSEQFF
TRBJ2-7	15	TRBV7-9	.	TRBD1	TGTGCCAGCAGCTTAGGCGGGACAGGGGTCTACGAGCAGTACTTC	CASSLGGTGVYEQYF
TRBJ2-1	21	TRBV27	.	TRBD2	TGTGCCAGCAAAAAAATCCGGACTAGCGGGTGGGGTCCTAGCTCCTACAATGAGCAGTTCTTC	CASKKIRTSGWGPSSYNEQFF
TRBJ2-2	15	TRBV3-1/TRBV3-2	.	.	TGTGCCAGCAAAACTAGCTTCGTGAACACCGGGGAGCTGTTTTTT	CASKTSFVNTGELFF
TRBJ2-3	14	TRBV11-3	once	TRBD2	TGTGCCAGCAGCTTAGCGGGGAGGGCAGATACGCAGTATTTT	CASSLAGRADTQYF
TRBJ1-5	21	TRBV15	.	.	TGTGCCACCAGCAGAACGATCGAAGGGGCGCCGGATCTTTTTTATGCGAGGCCCCAGCATTTT	CATSRTIEGAPDLFYARPQHF
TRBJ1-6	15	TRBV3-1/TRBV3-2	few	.	TGTGCCAGCAGCCAAGACAGGTGGGATAATTCACCCCTCCACTTT	CASSQDRWDNSPLHF
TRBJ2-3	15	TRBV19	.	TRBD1	TGTGCCAGTAGTAAACCCGGGACAGGCACAGATACGCAGTATTTT	CASSKPGTGTDTQYF
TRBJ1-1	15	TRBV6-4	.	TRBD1	TGTGCCAGCAGTGACGCAGGACAGGTGAACACTGAAGCTTTCTTT	CASSDAGQVNTEAFF
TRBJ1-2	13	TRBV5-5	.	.	TGTGCCAGCAGCTTGGGTCAGGGGAGTGGCTACACCTTC	CASSLGQGSGYTF
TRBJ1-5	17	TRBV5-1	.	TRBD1	TGCGCCAGCAGCTCCGGGACAGACACGGGAGGCAATCAGCCCCAGCATTTT	CASSSGTDTGGNQPQHF
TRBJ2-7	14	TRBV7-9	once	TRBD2	TGTGCCAGCAGCTTACTAGCGGGGCTCTACGAGCAGTACTTC	CASSLLAGLYEQYF
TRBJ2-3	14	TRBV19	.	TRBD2	TGTGCCAGTAAATATAGCGGGACCACAGATACGCAGTATTTT	CASKYSGTTDTQYF
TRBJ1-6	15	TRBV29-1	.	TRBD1	TGCAGCGTTCGAAACCTGACAGGGATTTATTCACCCCTCCACTTT	CSVRNLTGIYSPLHF
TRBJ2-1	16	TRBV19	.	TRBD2	TGTGCCAGTAGTCCGGGGACTAGCGGGATCTACAATGAGCAGTTCTTC	CASSPGTSGIYNEQFF
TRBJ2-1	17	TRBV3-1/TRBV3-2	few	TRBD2	TGTGCCAGCAGCCAAGAGACTAGCGGGATCTCCTACAATGAGCAGTTCTTC	CASSQETSGISYNEQFF
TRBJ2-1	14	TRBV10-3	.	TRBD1	TGTGCCACCTTAGACAGGGGAAGGGGCGATGAGCAGTTCTTC	CATLDRGRGDEQFF
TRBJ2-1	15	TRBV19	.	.	TGTGCCAGTAGTATAGAACAGGCGTCCTACAATGAGCAGTTCTTC	CASSIEQASYNEQFF
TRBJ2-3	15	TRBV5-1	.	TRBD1	TGCGCCAGCAGCTTGGGGGACAGGGACACAGATACGCAGTATTTT	CASSLGDRDTDTQYF
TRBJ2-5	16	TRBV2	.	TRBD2	TGTGCCAGCAGTGAAACTTCGGGGGGGACCGGGGAGACCCAGTACTTC	CASSETSGGTGETQYF
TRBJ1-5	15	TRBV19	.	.	TGTGCCAGTAGTATAGATCGGGGATGGAATCAGCCCCAGCATTTT	CASSIDRGWNQPQHF
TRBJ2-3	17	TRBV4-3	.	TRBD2	TGCGCCAGCAGCCAAGTTACGGGACTAGCGGGCACAGATACGCAGTATTTT	CASSQVTGLAGTDTQYF
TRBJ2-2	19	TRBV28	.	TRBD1	TGTGCCAGCAGGGGACAGGTATCGTTGGGGAGACTAAGCACCGGGGAGCTGTTTTTT	CASRGQVSLGRLSTGELFF
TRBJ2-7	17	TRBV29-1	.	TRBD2	TGCAGCGTTTCAGGGGCACGGACTAGCGGGAGGGCCTACGAGCAGTACTTC	CSVSGARTSGRAYEQYF
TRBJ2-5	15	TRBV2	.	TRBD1	TGTGCCAGCAACCGGGACAGGGTATCTCCAGAGACCCAGTACTTC	CASNRDRVSPETQYF
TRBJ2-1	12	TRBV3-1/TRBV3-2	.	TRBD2	TGTGCCAGCAGCCAAGGGGTAGCGGGAGGGTTCTTC	CASSQGVAGGFF
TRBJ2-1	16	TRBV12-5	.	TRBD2	TGTGCTAGTGGTTCCGGGGGGGTGAGCTCCTACAATGAGCAGTTCTTC	CASGSGGVSSYNEQFF
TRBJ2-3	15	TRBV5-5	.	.	TGTGCCAGCAGATGGGACACGCTATACACAGATACGCAGTATTTT	CASRWDTLYTDTQYF
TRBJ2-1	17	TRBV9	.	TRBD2	TGTGCCAGCAGCGTAGGGGCTAGCGGGAGTAGCTACAATGAGCAGTTCTTC	CASSVGASGSSYNEQFF
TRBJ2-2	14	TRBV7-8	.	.	TGTGCCAGCAGCCTAAGACACAACACCGGGGAGCTGTTTTTT	CASSLRHNTGELFF
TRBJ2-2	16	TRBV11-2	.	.	TGTGCCAGCAGCTTAGGAACCGGGACATCCGGAGGGGAGCTGTTTTTT	CASSLGTGTSGGELFF
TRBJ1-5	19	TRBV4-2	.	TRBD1	TGTGCCAGCAGCCAAGATCCTTCAACAGGGGCGTATAGCAATCAGCCCCAGCATTTT	CASSQDPSTGAYSNQPQHF
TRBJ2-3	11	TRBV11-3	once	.	TGTGCCAGCAGCGACAAGGATACGCAGTATTTT	CASSDKDTQYF
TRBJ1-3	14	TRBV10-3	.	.	TGTGCCATCAGTGAGGGACAATCTGGAAACACCATATATTTT	CAISEGQSGNTIYF
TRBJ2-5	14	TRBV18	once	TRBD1	TGTGCCAGCTCACCAGGGACAGAACAAGAGACCCAGTACTTC	CASSPGTEQETQYF
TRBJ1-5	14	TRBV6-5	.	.	TGTGCCAGCAGCTCCGGGACAAGCAATCAGCCCCAGCATTTT	CASSSGTSNQPQHF
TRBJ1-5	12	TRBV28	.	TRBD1	TGTGCCAGCAAGGGGGCCAATCAGCCCCAGCATTTT	CASKGANQPQHF
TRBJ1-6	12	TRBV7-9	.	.	TGTGCCAGCAGCCACAGGGACTCACCCCTCCACTTT	CASSHRDSPLHF
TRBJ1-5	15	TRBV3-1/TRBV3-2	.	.	TGTGCCAGCAGCCAAGCCTGGGGGGGCAATCAGCCCCAGCATTTT	CASSQAWGGNQPQHF
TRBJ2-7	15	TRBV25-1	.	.	TGTGCCAGCAGTGATTACGGGTACGGAGGGCAGGAGCAGTACTTC	CASSDYGYGGQEQYF